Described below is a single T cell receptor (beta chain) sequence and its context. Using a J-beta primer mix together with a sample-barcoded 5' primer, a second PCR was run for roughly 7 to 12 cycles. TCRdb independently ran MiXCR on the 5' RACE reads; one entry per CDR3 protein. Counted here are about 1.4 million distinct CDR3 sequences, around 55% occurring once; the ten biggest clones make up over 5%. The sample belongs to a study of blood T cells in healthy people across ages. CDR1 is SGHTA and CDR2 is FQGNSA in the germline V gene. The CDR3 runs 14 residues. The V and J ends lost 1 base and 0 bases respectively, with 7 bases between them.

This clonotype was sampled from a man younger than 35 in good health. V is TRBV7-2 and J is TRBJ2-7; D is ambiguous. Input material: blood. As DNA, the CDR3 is TGTGCCAGCAGCTTAGACTGGAGCTCCTACGAGCAGTACTTC. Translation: CASSLDWSSYEQYF.